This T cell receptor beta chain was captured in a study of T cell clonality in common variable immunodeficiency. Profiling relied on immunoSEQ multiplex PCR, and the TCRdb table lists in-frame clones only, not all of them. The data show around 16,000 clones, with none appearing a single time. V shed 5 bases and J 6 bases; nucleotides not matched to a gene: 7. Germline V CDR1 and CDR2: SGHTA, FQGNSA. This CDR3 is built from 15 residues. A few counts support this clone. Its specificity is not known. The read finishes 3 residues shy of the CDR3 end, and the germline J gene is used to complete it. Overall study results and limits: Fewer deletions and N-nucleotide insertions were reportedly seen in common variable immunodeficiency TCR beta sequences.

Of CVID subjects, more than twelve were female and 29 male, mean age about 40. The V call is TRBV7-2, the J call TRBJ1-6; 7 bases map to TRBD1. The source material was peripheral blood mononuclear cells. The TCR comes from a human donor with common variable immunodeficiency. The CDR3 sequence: CASSPVRDSNSPLHF. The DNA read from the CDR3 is TGTGCCAGCAGCCCCGTTCGGGACAGTAATTCACCC.